This T cell receptor beta chain was observed in a study of T cell changes during pregnancy in multiple sclerosis. This CDR3 spans 15 amino acids. V gave up 2 bases and J gave up 2 bases; unmatched junction bases: 4. In germline, CDR1 is SGHAT, CDR2 FQNNGV. Method: immunoSEQ multiplex PCR; TCRdb's copy keeps in-frame clones and lacks some. This table has about 36,000 clones, about 91% appearing once. V is TRBV11-2 and J is TRBJ2-7; 9 bases fit TRBD2. This TCR was sampled from a female donor with multiple sclerosis, enrolled in a pregnancy study. The starting material was CD4+ T cells from peripheral blood mononuclear cells, obtained after pregnancy. The CDR3 sequence is CASSLLAGRTYEQYF. In DNA, the CDR3 is TGTGCCAGCAGCTTACTAGCGGGAAGGACCTACGAGCAGTACTTC. The whole variable domain, remainder taken from reference TRBV11-2 and TRBJ2-7, is EAGVAQSPRYKIIEKRQSVAFWCNPISGHATLYWYQQILGQGPKLLIQFQNNGVVDDSQLPKDRFSAERLKGVDSTLKIQPAKLEDSAVYLCASSLLAGRTYEQYFGPGTRLTVT.